Listed below are T cell receptor beta chains from one sample, sequenced in a study of T cell responses to AZD1222 COVID-19 vaccine. Some clones are missing from TCRdb's copy, which holds only in-frame ones; the method was immunoSEQ multiplex PCR. This table holds about 130,000 clones, 70% to 90% found once. This specimen consisted of peripheral blood, obtained on day 0 of AZD1222 vaccination. These receptors were taken from an adult in good health. CDR3s include the opening cysteine and the closing phenylalanine or tryptophan. The D gene is left open where the match is weak. Clone sizes are given selectively: once, few, many, or a class where the clone is expanded.

D: -; V: TRBV6-2/TRBV6-3; size: -; J: TRBJ2-3; CDR3: CASSRPGTPEDTQYF; DNA: TGTGCCAGCAGTCGACCCGGGACTCCAGAGGATACGCAGTATTTT
D: TRBD2; V: TRBV27; size: -; J: TRBJ2-2; CDR3: CASSSILAGGPVGELFF; DNA: TGTGCCAGCAGTTCGATCCTAGCGGGAGGGCCCGTCGGGGAGCTGTTTTTT
D: -; V: TRBV7-3; size: -; J: TRBJ2-1; CDR3: CASSLEISYNEQFF; DNA: TGTGCCAGCAGCTTGGAGATCTCCTACAATGAGCAGTTCTTC
D: -; V: TRBV27; size: -; J: TRBJ1-1; CDR3: CASSLATVNTEAFF; DNA: TGTGCCAGCAGTCTGGCAACAGTGAACACTGAAGCTTTCTTT
D: TRBD1; V: TRBV7-9; size: few; J: TRBJ2-2; CDR3: CASSSPGQGTGELFF; DNA: TGTGCCAGCAGCTCCCCAGGACAGGGAACGGGGGAGCTGTTTTTT
D: TRBD2; V: TRBV10-3; size: -; J: TRBJ2-5; CDR3: CAISATSGGVGETQYF; DNA: TGTGCCATCAGTGCGACTAGCGGGGGGGTGGGTGAGACCCAGTACTTC
D: -; V: TRBV27; size: -; J: TRBJ1-1; CDR3: CASSPLRGPAFF; DNA: TGTGCCAGCAGCCCTCTCAGGGGCCCCGCTTTCTTT
D: TRBD1; V: TRBV28; size: -; J: TRBJ1-1; CDR3: CASSPQGTGRTEAFF; DNA: TGTGCCAGCAGTCCCCAAGGGACAGGGCGGACTGAAGCTTTCTTT
D: -; V: TRBV28; size: few; J: TRBJ1-5; CDR3: CASSFSSNQPQHF; DNA: TGTGCCAGCAGTTTTAGTAGCAATCAGCCCCAGCATTTT
D: -; V: TRBV3-1/TRBV3-2; size: -; J: TRBJ1-1; CDR3: CASSQVDQGTEAFF; DNA: TGTGCCAGCAGCCAAGTTGACCAGGGCACTGAAGCTTTCTTT
D: -; V: TRBV9; size: once; J: TRBJ2-3; CDR3: CASSTFSPDTQYF; DNA: TGTGCCAGCAGCACATTCAGCCCAGATACGCAGTATTTT
D: -; V: TRBV12-3/TRBV12-4; size: once; J: TRBJ1-3; CDR3: CASSYGGNTIYF; DNA: TGTGCCAGCAGTTATGGCGGAAACACCATATATTTT
D: -; V: TRBV28; size: -; J: TRBJ1-5; CDR3: CASSLGGYGNQPQHF; DNA: TGTGCCAGCAGTCTCGGGGGATATGGCAATCAGCCCCAGCATTTT
D: -; V: TRBV3-1/TRBV3-2; size: -; J: TRBJ1-1; CDR3: CASSQEDGTEAFF; DNA: TGTGCCAGCAGCCAAGAGGACGGCACTGAAGCTTTCTTT
D: TRBD1; V: TRBV30; size: -; J: TRBJ1-5; CDR3: CAWRGQGLTAQHF; DNA: TGTGCCTGGAGGGGACAGGGACTTACGGCCCAGCATTTT
D: -; V: TRBV7-9; size: -; J: TRBJ2-5; CDR3: CASSFRHDQETQYF; DNA: TGTGCCAGCAGCTTCCGACACGACCAAGAGACCCAGTACTTC
D: -; V: TRBV27; size: -; J: TRBJ2-2; CDR3: CASKRSNTGELFF; DNA: TGTGCCAGCAAGCGATCGAACACCGGGGAGCTGTTTTTT
D: -; V: TRBV29-1; size: -; J: TRBJ1-1; CDR3: CSVAIMNTEAFF; DNA: TGCAGCGTTGCGATAATGAACACTGAAGCTTTCTTT
D: -; V: TRBV28; size: few; J: TRBJ1-2; CDR3: CASSFILGQGLDYTF; DNA: TGTGCCAGCAGTTTCATTCTGGGGCAGGGGTTGGACTACACCTTC
D: -; V: TRBV5-6; size: -; J: TRBJ2-2; CDR3: CASSLVQVSNTGELFF; DNA: TGTGCCAGCAGCTTGGTCCAGGTCTCGAACACCGGGGAGCTGTTTTTT
D: -; V: TRBV5-1; size: -; J: TRBJ1-4; CDR3: CASSPSGSGNEKLFF; DNA: TGCGCCAGCAGCCCCTCGGGGAGTGGAAATGAAAAACTGTTTTTT
D: -; V: TRBV3-1/TRBV3-2; size: -; J: TRBJ2-7; CDR3: CASSQRQRSSYEQYF; DNA: TGTGCCAGCAGCCAACGGCAACGGAGCTCCTACGAGCAGTACTTC
D: -; V: TRBV30; size: -; J: TRBJ2-2; CDR3: CAWSVARVARLGTGELFF; DNA: TGTGCCTGGAGTGTAGCCAGGGTGGCGAGGTTGGGCACCGGGGAGCTGTTTTTT
D: -; V: TRBV6-5; size: -; J: TRBJ1-2; CDR3: CASSYRPGSGDYGYTF; DNA: TGTGCCAGCAGTTACCGACCCGGGTCAGGAGACTATGGCTACACCTTC
D: TRBD2; V: TRBV5-1; size: -; J: TRBJ2-3; CDR3: CASSREGSTDTQYF; DNA: TGCGCCAGCAGCAGGGAGGGTAGCACAGATACGCAGTATTTT
D: TRBD1; V: TRBV7-9; size: -; J: TRBJ2-7; CDR3: CASSDTGQGVREQYF; DNA: TGTGCCAGCAGCGACACAGGACAGGGGGTACGGGAGCAGTACTTC
D: -; V: TRBV19; size: -; J: TRBJ2-7; CDR3: CATSDSPYEQYF; DNA: TGTGCCACCTCGGACAGCCCCTACGAGCAGTACTTC
D: TRBD2; V: TRBV11-2; size: -; J: TRBJ2-1; CDR3: CASSSDLLAGSYNEQFF; DNA: TGTGCCAGCAGCTCCGACTTACTAGCGGGATCCTACAATGAGCAGTTCTTC
D: -; V: TRBV5-1; size: -; J: TRBJ1-1; CDR3: CASRMRLSGNTEAFF; DNA: TGCGCCAGCAGAATGCGTCTCTCGGGGAACACTGAAGCTTTCTTT